This T cell receptor beta chain was recorded in a study of cytomegalovirus exposure and HLA in healthy donors. Background on the study: Earlier, 95 million to 130 million unique TCR beta sequences were recovered from 170 million or so T cells by an analysis.

The study ran its PCR with 60 Vbeta and 13 Jbeta primers. Clones were sequenced by immunoSEQ multiplex PCR, and TCRdb holds only the in-frame ones, with some missing. Altogether roughly 150,000 clones are present, about 70% being singletons, with the ten largest covering 1.5% to 2%. Looked up from germline, CDR1 is SNHLY and CDR2 is FYNNEI. The CDR3 runs 16 residues. The V segment lost 4 bases and the J segment 9 bases; nucleotides outside the gene matches: 13. This clone was recorded once. The target antigen is unknown. Study outcomes and limitations: Sequencing depth across donors, presence/absence analyses assumed, was roughly uniform.

The sample consisted of PBMCs. The J gene is TRBJ2-1, the V gene TRBV2; 9 bases line up with TRBD2. The origin of this receptor is a woman between 40 and 55 years old in good health and CMV-seronegative. The CDR3 reads CASSVSREGRGGEQFF. CDR3 DNA sequence: TGTGCCAGCAGTGTGTCGCGGGAGGGCCGGGGCGGTGAGCAGTTCTTC.